This T cell receptor (beta chain) derives from a study of cytomegalovirus exposure and HLA in healthy donors. Background on the study: HLA-typed donors were the source of approximately 80 million unique TCRs, which an early data release held.

Remarks on this clone: Its antigen is not identified.

A multiplex PCR was run with 60 Vbeta primers and 13 Jbeta primers. Source study methods: Later analysis identified 80 million to 85 million unique TCR beta chains, 10 million to 12 million shared. Sequencing used immunoSEQ multiplex PCR; TCRdb keeps in-frame clones, though not all of them. For V, J and clone size, that table is used; D and trimming come from the DNA. The table shows around 78,000 clones, with around 70% occurring only once. V lost 1 base and J lost 4, with 7 bases in between. CDR3 length: 14 residues. Looked up from germline, CDR1 is SGHTA and CDR2 is FQGTGA. Study observations and caveats: Rarity held for most TCR sequences, but there were some public TCRs that occurred in many donors. The study put roughly 160 TCR beta chains on its list as cytomegalovirus-associated.

This sequence originates from a woman aged 40 to 50 in good health and CMV-seropositive. The sequenced sample was PBMCs. V gene TRBV7-3 combines with J gene TRBJ2-2; D call uncertain. The CDR3 spells CASSLNSITGELFF. CDR3 in DNA: TGTGCCAGCAGCTTAAACAGCATCACCGGGGAGCTGTTTTTT.